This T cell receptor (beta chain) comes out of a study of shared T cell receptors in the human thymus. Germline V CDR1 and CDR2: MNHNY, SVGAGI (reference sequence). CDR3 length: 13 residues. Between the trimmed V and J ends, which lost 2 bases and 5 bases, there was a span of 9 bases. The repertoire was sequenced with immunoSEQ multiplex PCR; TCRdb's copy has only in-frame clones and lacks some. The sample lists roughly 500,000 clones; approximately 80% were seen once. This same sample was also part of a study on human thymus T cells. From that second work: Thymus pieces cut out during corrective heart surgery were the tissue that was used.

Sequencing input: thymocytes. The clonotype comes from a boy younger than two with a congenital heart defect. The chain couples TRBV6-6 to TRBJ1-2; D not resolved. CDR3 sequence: CASSYRSEYGYTF. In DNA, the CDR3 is TGTGCCAGCAGTTACAGGAGTGAGTATGGCTACACCTTC.